This passage covers 24 T cell receptor beta chains from one sample sequenced in a study of cytomegalovirus exposure and HLA in healthy donors. Primers included in the PCR were 60 Vbeta and 13 Jbeta primers. Sequencing used immunoSEQ multiplex PCR; TCRdb keeps in-frame clones, though not all of them. The table has about 180,000 clones, around 79% seen once. The sequenced material came from PBMCs. These receptor sequences come from a woman aged 45 to 65 in good health and CMV-seronegative.

V usage is TRBV30 and J usage is TRBJ2-2; 7 nucleotides line up with TRBD1. The CDR3 has 17 residues. J was trimmed by 4 bases and V by 2 bases; bases with no gene match: 13. In germline, CDR1 is GTSNPN, CDR2 SVGIG (reference sequence). Written as DNA, the CDR3 is TGTGCCTGGAGTCCATATCAAGGGACAGTCCTCACCGGGGAGCTGTTTTTT. This codes for CAWSPYQGTVLTGELFF.

V gene TRBV7-9 combines with J gene TRBJ2-5; tentatively, D is TRBD2 (5 bases). The germline V and J ends were trimmed by 3 bases and 4 bases, with 18 bases remaining between them. Germline V lookup: CDR1 SEHNR, CDR2 FQNEAQ (reference sequence). This CDR3 has 16 residues. The CDR3 DNA is TGTGCCAGCAGCTTCGCGGGTAGTTGGGGTAGAGAGACCCAGTACTTC. Its protein product is CASSFAGSWGRETQYF.

The CDR3 nucleotides read TGCGCCAGCAGTGACCAGCCGACAGGGAGGACTGAAGCTTTCTTT. Its translation: CASSDQPTGRTEAFF. The gene calls are TRBV10-1 and TRBJ1-1; 7 positions agree with TRBD1. Germline V gene data show CDR1 as WNHNN and CDR2 as SYGVQD (reference sequence). This CDR3 spans 15 amino acids. V lost 3 bases, J lost 5 bases, and 9 bases stayed unmatched.

The chain is built from TRBV5-6 and TRBJ2-1, with D perhaps matching TRBD1 (5 bases). CDR3 length equals 12 residues. The V gene's germline CDR1 is SGHDT and CDR2 YYEEEE. V lost 0 bases, J lost 8 bases, and 6 bases lay in between. Written as DNA, the CDR3 is TGTGCCAGCAGCTTGGAAGGGGATGAGCAGTTCTTC. Amino acids: CASSLEGDEQFF.

V and J are TRBV19 and TRBJ1-1; a weak D match, TRBD1 (5 bases). This CDR3 is built from 15 residues. Trimming took off 6 bases at V and 7 bases at J, with 21 bases between the two ends. Germline V gene lookup returns CDR1 LNHDA and CDR2 SQIVND (reference sequence). The CDR3 is CASRLRTGGEGEAFF. CDR3 nucleotide sequence: TGTGCCAGTAGGCTAAGAACAGGCGGGGAGGGTGAAGCTTTCTTT.

The chain employs TRBV28 and TRBJ2-6; D gene unclear. The CDR3 sequence is 15 residues long. V lost 1 base to trimming and J lost 0 bases, with 4 bases between them. Germline lookup yields CDR1 MDHEN and CDR2 SYDVKM. The CDR3 nucleotides are TGTGCCAGCAGTTTATTGGCCTCTGGGGCCAACGTCCTGACTTTC. This encodes CASSLLASGANVLTF.

The rearrangement links TRBV27 to TRBJ1-1; possible D gene TRBD1, 6 bases. CDR3 length: 15 amino acids. Trimming pared 5 bases from V and 3 bases from J, leaving 16 bases between. Per germline, CDR1 MNHEY and CDR2 SMNVEV (reference sequence). DNA for the CDR3: TGTGCCAGCAGTCCTCGGCTTCGACAGGACACTGAAGCTTTCTTT. It translates to CASSPRLRQDTEAFF.

The V call is TRBV5-1, the J call TRBJ2-1; 10 nucleotides match TRBD2. CDR3 length: 13 amino acids. V gave up 5 bases and J gave up 4 bases; unmatched junction bases: 0. Looked up from germline, CDR1 is SGHRS and CDR2 is YFSETQ. Here the CDR3 reads CASRAGGYNEQFF. The CDR3 DNA sequence: TGCGCCAGCAGAGCGGGAGGGTACAATGAGCAGTTCTTC.

As to this clone: The sample holds other DNA sequences that translate to the same CDR3. The rearrangement joins TRBV6-5 to TRBJ1-2, with a tentative D call TRBD1 (5 bases). The germline gives CDR1 MNHEY, CDR2 SVGAGI. The CDR3 loop spans 13 amino acids. The germline V and J ends were trimmed by 3 bases and 2 bases, with 7 bases remaining between them. The CDR3 region is CASSYPGNYGYTF. DNA for the CDR3: TGTGCCAGCAGTTATCCAGGGAACTATGGCTACACCTTC.

The chain's CDR3 is CASSFRGSTDTQYF. The CDR3 DNA reads TGTGCCAGCAGCTTCAGGGGGAGCACAGATACGCAGTATTTT. J is TRBJ2-3 and V is TRBV5-4; 7 nucleotides agree with TRBD1. The germline V gene encodes CDR1 SGHNT and CDR2 YYREEE (reference sequence). Trimming at V came to 2 bases and at J to 0 bases, leaving 0 bases not matched to a gene. CDR3 length: 14 amino acids.

This chain joins TRBV4-1 and TRBJ2-3; D is perhaps TRBD2 (7 bases). CDR1 is MGHRA and CDR2 is YSYEKL in the germline V gene. CDR3 size: 15 residues. The V end was cut by 4 bases, the J end by 2 bases, with 13 bases between. The chain's CDR3 is CASSLRAGATDTQYF. CDR3 nucleotides: TGCGCCAGCAGCCTACGGGCGGGGGCCACAGATACGCAGTATTTT.

The rearrangement links TRBV25-1 to TRBJ1-3, with D perhaps matching TRBD1 (5 bases). The CDR3 has 17 amino acids. V was pared by 4 bases and J by 4 bases, with 20 bases between. CDR1 is MGHDK, CDR2 SYGVNS, per germline. The CDR3 DNA follows: TGTGCCAGCAGTGGTGGGGCAGAGGTTTTAACCGGAAACACCATATATTTT. It specifies CASSGGAEVLTGNTIYF.

The chain carries TRBV5-1 and TRBJ2-5; 10 bases fit TRBD2. J was trimmed by 5 bases and V by 4 bases; bases with no gene match: 11. Germline assignment: CDR1 SGHRS and CDR2 YFSETQ. The CDR3 loop spans 16 amino acids. The CDR3 protein is CASSPTPSGGRETQYF. The DNA for the CDR3 is TGCGCCAGCAGCCCAACCCCTAGCGGGGGTAGGGAGACCCAGTACTTC.

This chain uses TRBV28 with TRBJ2-7; possible D gene TRBD2, 7 bases. The CDR3 spans 16 residues. Germline values: CDR1 MDHEN, CDR2 SYDVKM. V was trimmed by 4 bases and J by 4 bases, leaving 20 bases between them. The CDR3 DNA reads as TGTGCCAGCAGTTCAACCGGACTAGGAGGGGGATACGAGCAGTACTTC. Amino acid sequence: CASSSTGLGGGYEQYF.

V usage is TRBV5-1 and J usage is TRBJ2-7; 8 positions match TRBD2. The V gene end was trimmed by 4 bases and the J gene end by 1 base; junction bases not matched to a gene: 1. This CDR3 spans 13 amino acids. Germline-derived CDR1 and CDR2 are SGHRS and YFSETQ. CDR3 residues: CASSPGGSYEQYF. The CDR3 DNA follows: TGCGCCAGCAGCCCGGGGGGGTCCTACGAGCAGTACTTC.

V is TRBV27 and J is TRBJ2-5, with D possibly TRBD2 on 6 matching bases. The end of the DNA aligns better with TRBJ2-7, so the J call may be wrong. The length of the CDR3 is 19 residues. Germline values: CDR1 MNHEY, CDR2 SMNVEV (reference sequence). CDR3 sequence (DNA): TGTGCCAGCAGTTCACGGACCCGGGGGACCTTAAAGCGTACCTACGAGCAGTACTTC. Its protein product is CASSSRTRGTLKRTYEQYF.

CDR3 loop: CASSLSGRAGNEQFF. CDR3 coding DNA: TGTGCCAGCAGCCTGAGCGGGAGGGCCGGGAATGAGCAGTTCTTC. This chain connects TRBV7-2 to TRBJ2-1, with TRBD2 matching 10 bases. Germline V lookup: CDR1 SGHTA, CDR2 FQGNSA. The ends lost 5 bases at V and 7 bases at J; junction bases unmatched: 8. The CDR3 runs to 15 residues.

V gene TRBV15 combines with J gene TRBJ2-3, with 7 bases lining up with TRBD1. The ends lost 0 bases at V and 1 base at J; junction bases unmatched: 4. Germline loops: CDR1 LNHNV, CDR2 YYDKDF (reference sequence). The CDR3 has 16 residues. The CDR3 DNA sequence: TGTGCCACCAGCAGAGATCAGCAGGGGGGCACAGATACGCAGTATTTT. Residues: CATSRDQQGGTDTQYF.

The rearrangement uses TRBV7-2 and TRBJ1-1; D gene uncertain. V was cut by 2 bases and J by 3 bases, with 10 bases left in between. The CDR3 runs to 14 residues. CDR1 and CDR2 (germline): SGHTA, FQGNSA. The CDR3 is CASSLMAEDTEAFF. The CDR3 nucleotides are TGTGCCAGCAGCTTAATGGCCGAAGACACTGAAGCTTTCTTT.

This sequence joins TRBV28 and TRBJ1-6, with D maybe TRBD1 (5 bases). The CDR3 runs to 14 residues. Trimming removed 8 bases from V and 0 bases from J, with 8 bases in between. The V gene's germline CDR1 is MDHEN and CDR2 SYDVKM. As DNA, the CDR3 is TGTGCCAGCGGGGGGAGCTCCTATAATTCACCCCTCCACTTT. Protein: CASGGSSYNSPLHF.

The chain uses TRBV15 and TRBJ2-3; TRBD2 matches 7 bases. The trim removed 9 bases at V and 1 base at J, leaving 7 bases unmatched. This CDR3 has 14 residues. Looked up from germline, CDR1 is LNHNV and CDR2 is YYDKDF (reference sequence). CDR3 region: CATAKGGGTDTQYF. CDR3 nucleotide sequence: TGTGCCACAGCTAAGGGAGGGGGCACAGATACGCAGTATTTT.

The rearrangement uses TRBV7-2 and TRBJ1-3, with 10 bases identical to TRBD1. The CDR3 is 16 amino acids. Germline V lookup: CDR1 SGHTA, CDR2 FQGNSA. J lost 2 bases, V lost 1 base, and 2 bases had no gene match. The chain's CDR3 is CASSLEGTGAGNTIYF. CDR3 sequence (DNA): TGTGCCAGCAGCTTAGAAGGGACAGGGGCTGGAAACACCATATATTTT.

This clone occurred a few times. V is TRBV7-2 and J is TRBJ2-1; 7 positions match TRBD1. J was trimmed by 10 bases and V by 5 bases; bases with no gene match: 8. Germline V lookup: CDR1 SGHTA, CDR2 FQGNSA. The CDR3 runs 13 residues. The CDR3 DNA sequence: TGTGCCAGCAGCCCGCGACAGGGTTTGGAGCAGTTCTTC. Its translation is CASSPRQGLEQFF.

This clone has a handful of counts. The CDR3 here is CASRPLTKISYNEQFF. The CDR3, as DNA: TGTGCCAGCAGACCTCTGACTAAAATCTCCTACAATGAGCAGTTCTTC. This rearrangement joins TRBV28 to TRBJ2-1; possible D gene TRBD2, 5 bases. Trimming removed 6 bases from V and 0 bases from J, with 15 bases in between. Germline V gene data show CDR1 as MDHEN and CDR2 as SYDVKM. This CDR3 is 16 amino acids long.